This T cell receptor (beta chain) comes out of a study of blood T cells in healthy people across ages. Study background: In model experiments, template switching was able to capture about one barcoded beta molecule for every two T cells that were present. Findings and limits, study-wide: Higher diversity, along with more naive CD4+ cells, distinguished long-lived donors from aged donors.

PCR was performed a second time for roughly 7 to 12 cycles using a sample-barcoded 5' primer and a J-beta primer mix. A template-switch adaptor with 12 random nucleotides tagged each cDNA molecule. TCRdb re-derived calls from the 5' RACE reads in MiXCR, one entry per CDR3 protein. The table has about 720,000 distinct CDR3 sequences, 20% to 25% seen once; the top ten hold about 22%. Worth noting for this clonotype: No antigen is known for it.

The trim removed 7 bases at V and 4 bases at J, leaving 6 bases unmatched. CDR3 length: 14 amino acids. CDR1 and CDR2 from the germline V gene are SGHAT and FQNNGV. The chain uses TRBV11-2 and TRBJ1-4, with 7 bases fitting TRBD1. This TCR came from a man between 65 and 85 years old in good health. The sequenced sample consisted of blood. CDR3 sequence reads: CASNTGTVNEKLFF. Written as DNA, the CDR3 is TGTGCCAGCAACACCGGGACAGTTAATGAAAAACTGTTTTTT. The full variable domain, completed using reference TRBV11-2 and TRBJ1-4, is EAGVAQSPRYKIIEKRQSVAFWCNPISGHATLYWYQQILGQGPKLLIQFQNNGVVDDSQLPKDRFSAERLKGVDSTLKIQPAKLEDSAVYLCASNTGTVNEKLFFGSGTQLSVL.